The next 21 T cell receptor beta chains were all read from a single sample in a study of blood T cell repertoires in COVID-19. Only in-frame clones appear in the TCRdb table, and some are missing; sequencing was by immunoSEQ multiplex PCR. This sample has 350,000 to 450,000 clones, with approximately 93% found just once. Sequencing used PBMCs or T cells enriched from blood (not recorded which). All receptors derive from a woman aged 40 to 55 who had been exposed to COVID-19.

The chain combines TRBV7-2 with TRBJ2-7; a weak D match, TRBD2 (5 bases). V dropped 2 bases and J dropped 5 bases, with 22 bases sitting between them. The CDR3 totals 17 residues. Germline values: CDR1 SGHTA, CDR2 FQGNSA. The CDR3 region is CASSLSRVGAPLDEQYF. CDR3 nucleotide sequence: TGTGCCAGCAGCTTAAGCCGGGTGGGAGCGCCCCTAGACGAGCAGTACTTC.

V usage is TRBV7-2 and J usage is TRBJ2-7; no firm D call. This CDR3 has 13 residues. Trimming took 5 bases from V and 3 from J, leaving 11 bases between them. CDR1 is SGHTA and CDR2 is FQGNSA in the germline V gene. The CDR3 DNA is TGTGCCAGCAGCCCATCACATTTCTACGAGCAGTACTTC. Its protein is CASSPSHFYEQYF.

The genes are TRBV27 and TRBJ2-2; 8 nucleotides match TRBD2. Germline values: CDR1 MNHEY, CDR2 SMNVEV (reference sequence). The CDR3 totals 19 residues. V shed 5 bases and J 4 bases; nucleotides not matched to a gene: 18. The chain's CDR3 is CASSPYPQAGEVRTGELFF. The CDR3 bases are TGTGCCAGCAGTCCTTACCCCCAAGCGGGGGAGGTTCGCACCGGGGAGCTGTTTTTT.

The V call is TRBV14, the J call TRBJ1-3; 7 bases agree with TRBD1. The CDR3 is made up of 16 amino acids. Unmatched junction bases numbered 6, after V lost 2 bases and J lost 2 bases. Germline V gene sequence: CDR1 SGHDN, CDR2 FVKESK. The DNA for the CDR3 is TGTGCCAGCAGCCAATACAGGGGACTCACTGGAAACACCATATATTTT. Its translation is CASSQYRGLTGNTIYF.

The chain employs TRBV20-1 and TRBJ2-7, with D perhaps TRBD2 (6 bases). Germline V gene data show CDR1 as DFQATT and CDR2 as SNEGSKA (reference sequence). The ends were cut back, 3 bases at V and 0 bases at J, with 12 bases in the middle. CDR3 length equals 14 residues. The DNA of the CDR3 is TGCAGTGCTAGTGGACTAACCAGCTCCTACGAGCAGTACTTC. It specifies CSASGLTSSYEQYF.

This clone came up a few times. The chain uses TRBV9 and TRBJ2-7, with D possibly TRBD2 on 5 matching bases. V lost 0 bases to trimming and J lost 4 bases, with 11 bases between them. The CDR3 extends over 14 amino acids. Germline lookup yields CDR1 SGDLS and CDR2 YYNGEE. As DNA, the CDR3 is TGTGCCAGCAGCGTAGAGGTGAGCGGATACGAGCAGTACTTC. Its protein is CASSVEVSGYEQYF.

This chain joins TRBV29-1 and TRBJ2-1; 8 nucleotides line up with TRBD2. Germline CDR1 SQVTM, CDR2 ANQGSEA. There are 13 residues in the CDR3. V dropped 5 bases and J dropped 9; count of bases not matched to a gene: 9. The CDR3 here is CSVQAGVGSEQFF. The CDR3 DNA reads TGCAGCGTTCAAGCGGGAGTGGGGAGTGAGCAGTTCTTC.

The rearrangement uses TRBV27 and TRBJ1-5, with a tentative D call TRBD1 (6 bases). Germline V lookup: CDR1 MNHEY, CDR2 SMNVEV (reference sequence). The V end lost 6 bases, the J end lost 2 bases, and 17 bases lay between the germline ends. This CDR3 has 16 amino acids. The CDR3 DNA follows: TGTGCCAGCAGGGGAACAGGGCTGGGGCGCAATCAGCCCCAGCATTTT. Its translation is CASRGTGLGRNQPQHF.

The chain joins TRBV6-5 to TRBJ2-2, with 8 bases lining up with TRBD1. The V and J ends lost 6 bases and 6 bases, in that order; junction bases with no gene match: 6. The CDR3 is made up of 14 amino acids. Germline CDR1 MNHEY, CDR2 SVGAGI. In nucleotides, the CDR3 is TGTGCCAGCAGCCGGACAGGGAGAGCCGGGGAGCTGTTTTTT. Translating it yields CASSRTGRAGELFF.

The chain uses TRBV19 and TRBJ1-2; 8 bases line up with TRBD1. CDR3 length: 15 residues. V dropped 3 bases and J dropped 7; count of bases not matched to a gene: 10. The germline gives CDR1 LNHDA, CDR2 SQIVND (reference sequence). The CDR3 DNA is TGTGCCAGTAGTATTCCGGGACAGGCAGTCGGTGGCTACACCTTC. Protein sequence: CASSIPGQAVGGYTF.

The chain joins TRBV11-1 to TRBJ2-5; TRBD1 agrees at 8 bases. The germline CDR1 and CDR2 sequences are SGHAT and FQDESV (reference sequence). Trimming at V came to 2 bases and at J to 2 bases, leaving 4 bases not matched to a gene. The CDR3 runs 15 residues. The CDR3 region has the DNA TGTGCCAGCAGCTTAAGACAGGGGAGGCAAGAGACCCAGTACTTC. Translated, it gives CASSLRQGRQETQYF.

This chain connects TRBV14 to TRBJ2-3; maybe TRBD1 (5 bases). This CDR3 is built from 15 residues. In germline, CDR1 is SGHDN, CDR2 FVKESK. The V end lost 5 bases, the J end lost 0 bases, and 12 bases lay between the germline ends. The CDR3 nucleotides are TGTGCCAGCAGCATTCAGGGTACTAGCACAGATACGCAGTATTTT. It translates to CASSIQGTSTDTQYF.

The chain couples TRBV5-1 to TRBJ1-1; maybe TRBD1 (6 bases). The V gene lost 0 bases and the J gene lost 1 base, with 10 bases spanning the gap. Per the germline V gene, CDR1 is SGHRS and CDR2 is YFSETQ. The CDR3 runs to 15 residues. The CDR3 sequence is CASSLDGRGNTEAFF. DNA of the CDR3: TGCGCCAGCAGCTTGGATGGCAGGGGGAACACTGAAGCTTTCTTT.

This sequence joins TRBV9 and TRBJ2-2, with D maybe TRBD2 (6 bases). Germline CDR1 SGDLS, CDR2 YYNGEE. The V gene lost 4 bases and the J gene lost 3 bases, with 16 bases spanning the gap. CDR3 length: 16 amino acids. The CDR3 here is CASSLLAMGDTGELFF. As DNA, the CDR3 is TGTGCCAGCAGCCTTCTAGCGATGGGCGACACCGGGGAGCTGTTTTTT.

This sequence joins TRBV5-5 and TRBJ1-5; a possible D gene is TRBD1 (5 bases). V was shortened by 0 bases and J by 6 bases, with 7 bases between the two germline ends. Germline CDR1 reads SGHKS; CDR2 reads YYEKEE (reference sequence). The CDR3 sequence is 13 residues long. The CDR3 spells CASSLEGVQPQHF. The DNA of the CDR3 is TGTGCCAGCAGCTTGGAAGGGGTTCAGCCCCAGCATTTT.

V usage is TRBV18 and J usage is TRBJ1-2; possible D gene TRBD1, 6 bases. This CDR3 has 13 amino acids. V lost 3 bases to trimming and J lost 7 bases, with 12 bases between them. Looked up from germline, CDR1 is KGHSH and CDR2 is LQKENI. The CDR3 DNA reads TGTGCCAGCTCACCCGGGACATGGGGTGGCTACACCTTC. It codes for CASSPGTWGGYTF.

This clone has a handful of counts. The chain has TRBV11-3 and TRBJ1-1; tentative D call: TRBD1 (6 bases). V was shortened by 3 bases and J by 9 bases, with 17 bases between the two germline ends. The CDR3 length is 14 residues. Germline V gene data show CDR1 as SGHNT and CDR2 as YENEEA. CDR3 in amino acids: CASSLGPGQGKAFF. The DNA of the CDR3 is TGTGCCAGCAGCTTGGGACCGGGACAAGGGAAAGCTTTCTTT.

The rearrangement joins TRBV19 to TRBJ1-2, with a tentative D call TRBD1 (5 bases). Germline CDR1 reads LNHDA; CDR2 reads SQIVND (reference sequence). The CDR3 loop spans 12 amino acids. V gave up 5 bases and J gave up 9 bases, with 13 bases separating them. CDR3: CASSPAGLSYTF. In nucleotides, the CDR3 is TGTGCCAGTAGTCCGGCAGGGTTAAGCTACACCTTC.

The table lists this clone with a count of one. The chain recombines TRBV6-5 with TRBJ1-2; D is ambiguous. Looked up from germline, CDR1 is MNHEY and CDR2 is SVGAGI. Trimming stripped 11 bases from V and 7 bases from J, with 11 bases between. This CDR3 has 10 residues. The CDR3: CAALLGGYTF. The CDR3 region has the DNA TGTGCCGCACTTCTAGGTGGCTACACCTTC.

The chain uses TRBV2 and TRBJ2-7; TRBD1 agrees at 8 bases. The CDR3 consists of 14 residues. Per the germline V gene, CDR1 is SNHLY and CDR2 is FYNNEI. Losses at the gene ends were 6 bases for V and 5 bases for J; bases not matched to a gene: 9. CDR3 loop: CASRVTGEVNEQYF. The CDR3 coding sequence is TGTGCCAGCAGGGTGACAGGGGAAGTCAACGAGCAGTACTTC.

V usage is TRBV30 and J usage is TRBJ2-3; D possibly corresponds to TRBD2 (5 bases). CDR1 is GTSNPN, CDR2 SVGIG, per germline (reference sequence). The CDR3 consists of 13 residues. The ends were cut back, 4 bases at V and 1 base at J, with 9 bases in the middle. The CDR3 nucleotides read TGTGCCTGGACTTATAGCGGCACAGATACGCAGTATTTT. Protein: CAWTYSGTDTQYF.